One sample yielded the 27 T cell receptor beta chains listed below, sequenced in a study of technical replicates of blood from a few donors (dated by TCRdb to about 2017). Library method: the immunoSEQ multiplex PCR assay. The clones in this table, taken by TCRdb from immuneACCESS, are in-frame only. Not every clone is retained; where verified, under half of the shortfall comes from an unresolved V gene, and the cause of the rest is unknown. Here the sample has about 84,000 clones; about 98% occur a single time. Together, the top ten hold more than 0.12% of the sample. Source material: T cells isolated from PBMCs. These receptors all stem from a human donor in good health.

The V call is TRBV18, the J call TRBJ2-6; tentatively, D is TRBD1 (6 bases). The CDR3 loop spans 17 amino acids. CDR1 and CDR2 from the germline V gene are KGHSH and LQKENI. Between the trimmed V and J ends, which lost 4 bases and 0 bases, there was a span of 13 bases. The CDR3 sequence is CASSRPGASSGANVLTF. The CDR3 bases are TGTGCCAGCTCACGTCCAGGGGCTTCCTCTGGGGCCAACGTCCTGACTTTC. Full variable domain (missing parts from reference TRBV18 and TRBJ2-6): NAGVMQNPRHLVRRRGQEARLRCSPMKGHSHVYWYRQLPEEGLKFMVYLQKENIIDESGMPKERFSAEFPKEGPSILRIQQVVRGDSAAYFCASSRPGASSGANVLTFGAGSRLTVL.

This chain joins TRBV7-9 and TRBJ2-5; D is perhaps TRBD1 (6 bases). Germline V lookup: CDR1 SEHNR, CDR2 FQNEAQ (reference sequence). Trimming pared 0 bases from V and 3 bases from J, leaving 11 bases between. The CDR3 spans 15 residues. The CDR3 loop is CASSLATGTKETQYF. The CDR3 DNA sequence: TGTGCCAGCAGCTTAGCCACCGGGACAAAAGAGACCCAGTACTTC.

The chain joins TRBV7-9 to TRBJ2-7, with TRBD1 identical over 11 bases. Per germline, CDR1 SEHNR and CDR2 FQNEAQ (reference sequence). V lost 6 bases to trimming and J lost 6 bases; unmatched junction nucleotides: 13. The CDR3 loop spans 16 amino acids. The CDR3 nucleotides read TGTGCCAGCAGTTTCCGGGACAGGGGGTGGATTGGCGAGCAGTACTTC. Its translation is CASSFRDRGWIGEQYF. Supplemented by reference TRBV7-9 and TRBJ2-7, the full variable domain reads DTGVSQNPRHKITKRGQNVTFRCDPISEHNRLYWYRQTLGQGPEFLTYFQNEAQLEKSRLLSDRFSAERPKGSFSTLEIQRTEQGDSAMYLCASSFRDRGWIGEQYFGPGTRLTVT.

The chain couples TRBV5-6 to TRBJ2-7; no firm D call. The CDR3 totals 12 residues. Between the trimmed V and J ends, which lost 0 bases and 3 bases, there was a span of 4 bases. Germline CDR1 SGHDT, CDR2 YYEEEE. This chain's CDR3 is CASSLANYEQYF. DNA for the CDR3: TGTGCCAGCAGCTTGGCTAACTACGAGCAGTACTTC.

This clone was picked up one time. The chain is built from TRBV6-1 and TRBJ2-7, with 7 nucleotides matching TRBD1. CDR1 is MNHNS, CDR2 SASEGT, per germline. The CDR3 length is 14 residues. V lost 5 bases to trimming and J lost 5 bases; unmatched junction nucleotides: 9. The CDR3 region is CASSTDRVVNEQYF. The CDR3 DNA reads as TGTGCCAGCAGTACCGACAGGGTTGTGAACGAGCAGTACTTC.

This rearrangement joins TRBV2 to TRBJ1-2; the D is unclear. This CDR3 is built from 11 residues. Trimming took off 3 bases at V and 12 bases at J, with 11 bases between the two ends. Looked up from germline, CDR1 is SNHLY and CDR2 is FYNNEI. The CDR3 bases are TGTGCCAGCAGTGAGGAGGTAATCAACACCTTC. Translation gives CASSEEVINTF.

This rearrangement joins TRBV18 to TRBJ1-1; D is unresolved. Trimming took 3 bases from V and 1 from J, leaving 12 bases between them. CDR1 is KGHSH, CDR2 LQKENI, per germline. The CDR3 runs to 15 residues. The CDR3 DNA reads TGTGCCAGCTCACCTTATCGCACGGGGAACACTGAAGCTTTCTTT. Amino acid sequence: CASSPYRTGNTEAFF.

V usage is TRBV18 and J usage is TRBJ2-7, with D unclear. Germline assignment: CDR1 KGHSH and CDR2 LQKENI. Between the trimmed V and J ends, which lost 3 bases and 0 bases, there was a span of 6 bases. This CDR3 comprises 13 residues. CDR3 sequence reads: CASSPPGSYEQYF. CDR3 sequence (DNA): TGTGCCAGCTCACCCCCCGGCTCCTACGAGCAGTACTTC.

V usage is TRBV7-8 and J usage is TRBJ2-1, with a possible D match to TRBD2 (5 bases). CDR3 size: 17 residues. V lost 6 bases to trimming and J lost 4 bases, with 22 bases between them. Germline V gene sequence: CDR1 SGHVS, CDR2 FQNEAQ. CDR3 protein: CASRQEGVGGHYNEQFF. In DNA, the CDR3 is TGTGCCAGCAGACAAGAGGGTGTAGGCGGGCATTACAATGAGCAGTTCTTC.

The gene calls are TRBV11-1 and TRBJ1-1; no reliable D call. Germline V gene data show CDR1 as SGHAT and CDR2 as FQDESV (reference sequence). The CDR3 length is 11 residues. V was trimmed by 11 bases and J by 5 bases, leaving 12 bases between them. This chain's CDR3 is CAQSGLTEAFF. CDR3 nucleotide sequence: TGTGCCCAAAGCGGGTTGACTGAAGCTTTCTTT.

CDR3 nucleotide sequence: TGTGCCAGCAACCCCGGGGGACAGGGGGCCGGAGACACTGAAGCTTTCTTT. It yields the protein CASNPGGQGAGDTEAFF. This rearrangement joins TRBV9 to TRBJ1-1; 12 nucleotides line up with TRBD1. V lost 6 bases and J lost 3; bases outside the gene matches: 12. The germline gives CDR1 SGDLS, CDR2 YYNGEE. CDR3 length: 17 residues.

The rearrangement links TRBV10-1 to TRBJ1-2; tentatively, D is TRBD1 (6 bases). Trimming stripped 8 bases from V and 6 bases from J, with 16 bases between. Germline V gives CDR1 WNHNN, CDR2 SYGVQD (reference sequence). The length of the CDR3 is 13 residues. This CDR3 is CASSRGRRDGYTF. The DNA for the CDR3 is TGCGCCAGCTCCAGGGGACGAAGGGATGGCTACACCTTC.

This chain links TRBV4-2 with TRBJ2-3, with TRBD2 matching 7 bases. CDR1 is LGHNA, CDR2 YNFKEQ, per germline. V was clipped by 0 bases and J by 2 bases; unmatched bases: 11. The CDR3 length is 18 residues. The CDR3 loop is CASSQDWGGILLTDTQYF. The CDR3 nucleotides read TGTGCCAGCAGCCAAGATTGGGGGGGAATCTTACTCACAGATACGCAGTATTTT.

The CDR3 reads CASRLVGRTGGYNEQFF. CDR3 nucleotide sequence: TGTGCAAGTCGCTTAGTGGGGCGGACAGGGGGCTACAATGAGCAGTTCTTC. V gene TRBV12-2 combines with J gene TRBJ2-1; the D call of TRBD1 is as the table states it, not checked on the DNA. TRBV12-2 corresponds to a pseudogene. This CDR3 has 17 amino acids.

V is TRBV29-1 and J is TRBJ2-1; 13 nucleotides line up with TRBD2. Germline CDR1 SQVTM, CDR2 ANQGSEA. The CDR3 runs to 15 residues. J was trimmed by 7 bases and V by 7 bases; bases with no gene match: 10. The CDR3 nucleotides read TGCAGCGCCGGGCCGGGACTAGCGGGGCGTAATGAGCAGTTCTTC. It codes for CSAGPGLAGRNEQFF.

The rearrangement uses TRBV14 and TRBJ1-2; TRBD1 matches 7 bases. The V and J ends lost 4 bases and 4 bases, in that order; junction bases with no gene match: 6. Germline CDR1 and CDR2: SGHDN and FVKESK. The CDR3 runs to 14 residues. DNA for the CDR3: TGTGCCAGCAGCCTACGGGACAGCTTCTATGGCTACACCTTC. It yields the protein CASSLRDSFYGYTF.

This clone was counted once. The rearrangement uses TRBV27 and TRBJ1-5; 8 bases fit TRBD1. Trimming took 2 bases from V and 7 from J; bases not matched to a gene: 1. The CDR3 runs 13 residues. CDR1 and CDR2 (germline): MNHEY, SMNVEV (reference sequence). The chain's CDR3 is CASSLNRGQPQHF. As DNA, the CDR3 is TGTGCCAGCAGTTTAAACAGGGGGCAGCCCCAGCATTTT.

The rearrangement joins TRBV5-4 to TRBJ1-2; possibly TRBD1 for D (5 bases). Germline V gene lookup returns CDR1 SGHNT and CDR2 YYREEE (reference sequence). CDR3 length equals 13 residues. V was clipped by 5 bases and J by 4 bases, with 12 bases between them. DNA of the CDR3: TGTGCCAGCAGACAGGCGCTGGTCTATGGCTACACCTTC. It specifies CASRQALVYGYTF.

This clone was seen once. CDR3 nucleotides: TGTGCCAGCAGCGTAGATGGGGGGGCCTACAATGAGCAGTTCTTC. It specifies CASSVDGGAYNEQFF. The chain has TRBV9 and TRBJ2-1; 7 positions match TRBD2. With V trimmed by 0 bases and J by 2 bases, 2 bases remained unmatched. CDR3 length: 15 amino acids. CDR1 and CDR2 from the germline V gene are SGDLS and YYNGEE.

This chain connects TRBV5-1 to TRBJ1-1, with a weak D call TRBD1 (5 bases). V was pared by 0 bases and J by 5 bases, with 11 bases between. This CDR3 is built from 14 residues. The V gene's germline CDR1 is SGHRS and CDR2 YFSETQ. Here the CDR3 DNA reads TGCGCCAGCAGCTTGGACAGGACCTGGACTGAAGCTTTCTTT. This translates into CASSLDRTWTEAFF.

The chain employs TRBV5-1 and TRBJ1-3; 9 nucleotides line up with TRBD1. This CDR3 has 15 residues. CDR1 and CDR2 (germline): SGHRS, YFSETQ. The V gene end was trimmed by 4 bases and the J gene end by 3 bases; junction bases not matched to a gene: 5. The CDR3 protein is CASSARTGDGNTIYF. Written as DNA, the CDR3 is TGCGCCAGCAGCGCCCGGACAGGGGATGGAAACACCATATATTTT.

The V and J genes are TRBV12-5 and TRBJ2-1; 10 nucleotides match TRBD1. This CDR3 is built from 15 residues. V was clipped by 5 bases and J by 6 bases; unmatched bases: 7. CDR1 is LGHNT and CDR2 is FRNRAP in the germline V gene. The CDR3 loop is CASGPGTGVRNEQFF. The CDR3 DNA follows: TGTGCTAGTGGTCCCGGGACAGGGGTTCGCAATGAGCAGTTCTTC.

V usage is TRBV19 and J usage is TRBJ1-1, with D tentatively TRBD1 (5 bases). V shed 7 bases and J shed 0 bases, with 18 bases lying between them. The CDR3 length is 16 residues. Germline V gene sequence: CDR1 LNHDA, CDR2 SQIVND (reference sequence). The CDR3 DNA reads TGTGCCAGTATAGACCAGGGCCATGGTATGAACACTGAAGCTTTCTTT. Encoded protein: CASIDQGHGMNTEAFF.

The V call is TRBV5-1, the J call TRBJ1-3; D remains ambiguous. CDR1 is SGHRS, CDR2 YFSETQ, per germline. The CDR3 loop spans 16 amino acids. Trimming shortened V by 0 bases and J by 4 bases, and 14 bases separated the two germline ends. The CDR3 protein is CASSLAPREPGNTIYF. In DNA form, the CDR3 reads TGCGCCAGCAGCTTGGCCCCGAGGGAGCCCGGAAACACCATATATTTT.

The chain has TRBV6-5 and TRBJ1-1; weak D call: TRBD1 (6 bases). CDR1 is MNHEY and CDR2 is SVGAGI in the germline V gene. V gave up 8 bases and J gave up 0 bases, with 10 bases separating them. The length of the CDR3 is 13 residues. The CDR3 DNA is TGTGCCAGCCAACAGGGCGTGAACACTGAAGCTTTCTTT. Encoded protein: CASQQGVNTEAFF.

The chain employs TRBV7-2 and TRBJ2-1; D is unresolved. Germline V lookup: CDR1 SGHTA, CDR2 FQGNSA. The CDR3 is 13 residues long. Trimming stripped 4 bases from V and 4 bases from J, with 8 bases between. DNA for the CDR3: TGTGCCAGCAGCTCTCGACTTTACAATGAGCAGTTCTTC. Amino acids: CASSSRLYNEQFF. Based on the CDR3 plus reference TRBV7-2 and TRBJ2-1, the full variable domain is GAGVSQSPSNKVTEKGKDVELRCDPISGHTALYWYRQSLGQGLEFLIYFQGNSAPDKSGLPSDRFSAERTGGSVSTLTIQRTQQEDSAVYLCASSSRLYNEQFFGPGTRLTVL.

The rearrangement uses TRBV4-1 and TRBJ2-3; possible D gene TRBD2, 5 bases. This CDR3 has 13 amino acids. Trimming stripped 1 base from V and 5 bases from J, with 7 bases between. CDR1 MGHRA and CDR2 YSYEKL come from the germline V gene. The CDR3, as DNA: TGCGCCAGCAGCCAAGTTCGGGGAGATACGCAGTATTTT. Translation: CASSQVRGDTQYF.